Following are 27 T cell receptor beta chains from one sample sequenced in a study of CD8 T cells in Susac syndrome. Reverse transcription of roughly 0.5 to 1 ug RNA was carried out with random hexamers. TCRdb used MiXCR to reprocess the immunoSEQ multiplex PCR reads, holding one entry per CDR3 protein. The repertoire has 150,000 to 200,000 distinct CDR3 sequences, around 95% of them found once; the top ten carry approximately 0.09%. Sequencing was done on a sample of CD4+ T cells from PBMCs. The receptors stem from a human donor with multiple sclerosis.

CDR3 in amino acids: CASSVETYNEQFF. DNA of the CDR3: TGTGCCAGCAGCGTGGAAACGTACAATGAGCAGTTCTTC. The J gene is TRBJ2-1, the V gene TRBV9; D remains unclear. Germline V gives CDR1 SGDLS, CDR2 YYNGEE. The CDR3 loop spans 13 amino acids. V lost 2 bases and J lost 4, with 7 bases in between.

This clonotype was seen a single time. The chain combines TRBV11-2 with TRBJ2-3; D possibly corresponds to TRBD1 (6 bases). Germline assignment: CDR1 SGHAT and CDR2 FQNNGV. CDR3 length: 13 residues. Trimming shortened V by 5 bases and J by 10 bases, and 16 bases separated the two germline ends. CDR3 loop: CASSPRQAVAQYF. The CDR3 DNA sequence: TGTGCCAGCAGCCCCAGACAGGCGGTTGCGCAGTATTTT.

DNA for the CDR3: TGCAGTGCCTCCCCGACAGCCTTCTATGGCTACACCTTC. Encoded protein: CSASPTAFYGYTF. The chain combines TRBV20-1 with TRBJ1-2; D perhaps matches TRBD1 (5 bases). Germline loops: CDR1 DFQATT, CDR2 SNEGSKA (reference sequence). The CDR3 runs 13 residues. V was trimmed by 6 bases and J by 4 bases, leaving 15 bases between them.

The chain couples TRBV11-2 to TRBJ2-2; the match to TRBD1 covers 10 bases. V trimming: 5 bases; J trimming: 5 bases; junction bases outside the gene matches: 8. Per germline, CDR1 SGHAT and CDR2 FQNNGV. This CDR3 comprises 16 residues. Written as DNA, the CDR3 is TGTGCCAGCAGCCCCGGCGACAGGGGGCAAACCGGGGAGCTGTTTTTT. This codes for CASSPGDRGQTGELFF.

The rearrangement joins TRBV2 to TRBJ2-1; no clear D. The CDR3 totals 10 residues. The germline V gene encodes CDR1 SNHLY and CDR2 FYNNEI. Deletions cut 7 bases from V and 4 bases from J, with 2 bases between. The CDR3: CASKYNEQFF. The CDR3 DNA reads TGTGCCAGCAAGTACAATGAGCAGTTCTTC.

The CDR3 coding sequence is TGTGCCATCAGTGCAAGACTAGCCCCAGATACGCAGTATTTT. It yields the protein CAISARLAPDTQYF. The V gene is TRBV10-3, the J gene TRBJ2-3, with 7 bases lining up with TRBD2. This CDR3 is built from 14 residues. V lost 4 bases, J lost 4 bases, and 5 bases stayed unmatched. Germline loops: CDR1 ENHRY, CDR2 SYGVKD.

CDR3 amino acids: CASSLGDGYSPLHF. The CDR3 nucleotides are TGCGCCAGCAGCTTGGGTGACGGATATTCACCCCTCCACTTT. The chain combines TRBV5-1 with TRBJ1-6; D not certain. This CDR3 spans 14 amino acids. CDR1 SGHRS and CDR2 YFSETQ come from the germline V gene. V was cut by 0 bases and J by 8 bases, with 9 bases left in between. The complete variable domain, with remaining parts taken from reference TRBV5-1 and TRBJ1-6, reads KAGVTQTPRYLIKTRGQQVTLSCSPISGHRSVSWYQQTPGQGLQFLFEYFSETQRNKGNFPGRFSGRQFSNSRSEMNVSTLELGDSALYLCASSLGDGYSPLHFGNGTRLTVT.

The genes are TRBV5-1 and TRBJ1-2, with a weak D call TRBD1 (6 bases). The CDR3 is made up of 16 amino acids. Germline loops: CDR1 SGHRS, CDR2 YFSETQ. Trimming removed 7 bases at V and 0 bases at J, with 19 bases between. CDR3 sequence (DNA): TGCGCCAGCGGGGATCCGACAGGCGACGCTAACTATGGCTACACCTTC. It specifies CASGDPTGDANYGYTF.

This clonotype was seen once. This chain uses TRBV20-1 with TRBJ2-7; D is possibly TRBD1 (6 bases). Trimming took 3 bases from V and 5 from J, leaving 23 bases between them. Germline CDR1 reads DFQATT; CDR2 reads SNEGSKA (reference sequence). This CDR3 is built from 16 residues. The CDR3 protein is CSASWAGVRGIDEQYF. The CDR3 DNA follows: TGCAGTGCTAGTTGGGCAGGGGTTAGGGGTATCGACGAGCAGTACTTC.

The V call is TRBV19, the J call TRBJ1-1; D unresolved. Germline V gene sequence: CDR1 LNHDA, CDR2 SQIVND (reference sequence). This CDR3 comprises 13 residues. Deletions cut 10 bases from V and 3 bases from J, with 15 bases between. CDR3 protein: CATRKGADTEAFF. The CDR3 DNA is TGTGCCACCCGTAAGGGTGCGGACACTGAAGCTTTCTTT.

The rearrangement uses TRBV15 and TRBJ1-6; no clear D gene. The CDR3 runs 14 residues. V was shortened by 2 bases and J by 5 bases, with 7 bases between the two germline ends. Germline CDR1 LNHNV, CDR2 YYDKDF (reference sequence). This CDR3 reads CATSRSVDNSPLHF. CDR3 bases: TGTGCCACCAGCAGATCCGTTGATAATTCACCCCTCCACTTT.

This rearrangement joins TRBV6-2 or TRBV6-3 to TRBJ2-3; 8 nucleotides line up with TRBD2. This CDR3 region has 15 residues. Germline trimming cut 10 bases from V and 2 bases from J; bases unmatched to any gene: 11. Germline V gives CDR1 MNHEY, CDR2 SVGEGT. The CDR3: CAIHRQRGTTDTQYF. The CDR3 DNA follows: TGTGCCATCCACAGGCAGCGGGGGACCACAGATACGCAGTATTTT.

The chain combines TRBV6-2 or TRBV6-3 with TRBJ2-5; TRBD2 might be the D (5 bases). This CDR3 comprises 15 residues. Germline CDR1 MNHEY, CDR2 SVGEGT. Trimming took 2 bases from V and 1 from J, leaving 11 bases between them. CDR3 bases: TGTGCCAGCAGTTACGACGGAAGCGGCCAAGAGACCCAGTACTTC. Translated, it gives CASSYDGSGQETQYF.

V is TRBV24-1 and J is TRBJ2-5, with 7 bases that match TRBD1. CDR3 length: 14 amino acids. The germline V gene encodes CDR1 KGHDR and CDR2 SFDVKD. The V gene end was trimmed by 6 bases and the J gene end by 3 bases; junction bases not matched to a gene: 6. CDR3 sequence (DNA): TGTGCCACCAGTCCGTCCGGGACAGAAGAGACCCAGTACTTC. Amino acid sequence: CATSPSGTEETQYF.

The chain joins TRBV5-4 to TRBJ1-1; D call uncertain. Looked up from germline, CDR1 is SGHNT and CDR2 is YYREEE (reference sequence). The V end was cut by 0 bases, the J end by 0 bases, with 12 bases between. This CDR3 has 16 amino acids. The CDR3 DNA reads TGTGCCAGCAGCTTGGCCGGAGGGAAAATGAACACTGAAGCTTTCTTT. Translated, it gives CASSLAGGKMNTEAFF.

The chain is built from TRBV2 and TRBJ1-4; TRBD1 matches at 7 bases. Germline V lookup: CDR1 SNHLY, CDR2 FYNNEI. The ends lost 6 bases at V and 5 bases at J; junction bases unmatched: 12. The CDR3 runs 16 residues. CDR3 bases: TGTGCCAGCAGGGACCGACCGGGACAGTACAATGAAAAACTGTTTTTT. It yields the protein CASRDRPGQYNEKLFF.

The rearrangement uses TRBV29-1 and TRBJ2-2; 8 bases are a match to TRBD1. The junction had 6 bases not matched to a gene; V was cut back by 5 bases and J by 4 bases. The germline V gene has CDR1 SQVTM and CDR2 ANQGSEA. CDR3 size: 14 residues. The CDR3 here is CSVIQGAATGELFF. The DNA for the CDR3 is TGCAGCGTTATCCAGGGGGCCGCCACCGGGGAGCTGTTTTTT.

The V and J genes are TRBV29-1 and TRBJ2-3; D unclear. There are 16 residues in the CDR3. Trimming took off 7 bases at V and 3 bases at J, with 23 bases between the two ends. CDR1 and CDR2 from the germline V gene are SQVTM and ANQGSEA. The DNA of the CDR3 is TGCAGCGCCCTGCTTTCCACCCAGCCTAGGACAGATACGCAGTATTTT. This codes for CSALLSTQPRTDTQYF.

This sequence joins TRBV5-4 and TRBJ2-7, with TRBD1 matching over 10 bases. Unmatched junction bases numbered 5, after V lost 7 bases and J lost 1 base. CDR1 SGHNT and CDR2 YYREEE come from the germline V gene (reference sequence). The CDR3 runs 14 residues. DNA for the CDR3: TGTGCCAGCTATGGGACAGGGGTTTCCTACGAGCAGTACTTC. Its protein is CASYGTGVSYEQYF.

This rearrangement joins TRBV14 to TRBJ2-7; 10 nucleotides agree with TRBD1. This CDR3 region has 15 residues. Germline lookup yields CDR1 SGHDN and CDR2 FVKESK. V lost 1 base, J lost 9 bases, and 9 bases stayed unmatched. The DNA for the CDR3 is TGTGCCAGCAGCCAAGGGGACAGGGGATTTGACCGGCAGTACTTC. Residues: CASSQGDRGFDRQYF.

A few counts support this clonotype. The gene calls are TRBV5-6 and TRBJ2-5; D may be TRBD2 (6 bases). Germline V gene data show CDR1 as SGHDT and CDR2 as YYEEEE. V was shortened by 4 bases and J by 4 bases, with 8 bases between the two germline ends. The CDR3 is 12 residues long. CDR3 sequence: CASSPGRETQYF. CDR3 DNA: TGTGCCAGCAGCCCCGGGAGAGAGACCCAGTACTTC. The full variable domain, rest sourced from reference TRBV5-6 and TRBJ2-5, is DAGVTQSPTHLIKTRGQQVTLRCSPKSGHDTVSWYQQALGQGPQFIFQYYEEEERQRGNFPDRFSGHQFPNYSSELNVNALLLGDSALYLCASSPGRETQYFGPGTRLLVL.

The CDR3 DNA follows: TGTGCCAGCAGCCCGGGTAGCGAGAGTTACGAGCAGTACTTC. It translates to CASSPGSESYEQYF. V gene TRBV2 combines with J gene TRBJ2-7, with a tentative D call TRBD2 (5 bases). The germline V and J ends were trimmed by 6 bases and 4 bases, with 16 bases remaining between them. This CDR3 is 14 amino acids long. Per germline, CDR1 SNHLY and CDR2 FYNNEI. Full variable domain (missing parts from reference TRBV2 and TRBJ2-7): EPEVTQTPSHQVTQMGQEVILRCVPISNHLYFYWYRQILGQKVEFLVSFYNNEISEKSEIFDDQFSVERPDGSNFTLKIRSTKLEDSAMYFCASSPGSESYEQYFGPGTRLTVT.

This clonotype was seen once. The rearrangement joins TRBV7-6 to TRBJ2-7; TRBD2 might be the D (5 bases). The CDR3 extends over 13 amino acids. Per germline, CDR1 SGHVS and CDR2 FNYEAQ. Trimming shortened V by 4 bases and J by 6 bases, and 13 bases separated the two germline ends. The CDR3 loop reads CASSSSWAGEQYF. CDR3 nucleotides: TGTGCCAGCAGCTCAAGTTGGGCGGGCGAGCAGTACTTC.

The V call is TRBV9, the J call TRBJ1-6; no definite D call. CDR3 length: 15 residues. Germline V gene lookup returns CDR1 SGDLS and CDR2 YYNGEE. The V end lost 0 bases, the J end lost 2 bases, and 6 bases lay between the germline ends. CDR3 sequence reads: CASSVAQPYNSPLHF. CDR3 bases: TGTGCCAGCAGCGTAGCACAACCCTATAATTCACCCCTCCACTTT.

The V gene is TRBV9, the J gene TRBJ1-1, with no clear D. The length of the CDR3 is 14 residues. V was cut by 0 bases and J by 1 base, with 7 bases left in between. Germline CDR1 is SGDLS and CDR2 is YYNGEE. The CDR3 sequence is CASSVVVGNTEAFF. CDR3 bases: TGTGCCAGCAGCGTAGTTGTGGGGAACACTGAAGCTTTCTTT.

This rearrangement joins TRBV12-3 or TRBV12-4 to TRBJ1-1; D unresolved. The CDR3 has 12 amino acids. The ends were cut back, 3 bases at V and 8 bases at J, with 10 bases in the middle. The CDR3 region is CASSFVGKEAFF. For the CDR3, the DNA is TGTGCCAGCAGTTTTGTAGGAAAAGAAGCTTTCTTT.

A single count supports this clonotype. J is TRBJ2-3 and V is TRBV10-3, with 7 bases identical to TRBD2. The CDR3 runs 18 residues. J was trimmed by 0 bases and V by 0 bases; bases with no gene match: 9. Germline V CDR1 and CDR2: ENHRY, SYGVKD. The CDR3: CAISESGGSVSSTDTQYF. The CDR3 bases are TGTGCCATCAGTGAGTCCGGGGGGAGCGTTTCGAGCACAGATACGCAGTATTTT.